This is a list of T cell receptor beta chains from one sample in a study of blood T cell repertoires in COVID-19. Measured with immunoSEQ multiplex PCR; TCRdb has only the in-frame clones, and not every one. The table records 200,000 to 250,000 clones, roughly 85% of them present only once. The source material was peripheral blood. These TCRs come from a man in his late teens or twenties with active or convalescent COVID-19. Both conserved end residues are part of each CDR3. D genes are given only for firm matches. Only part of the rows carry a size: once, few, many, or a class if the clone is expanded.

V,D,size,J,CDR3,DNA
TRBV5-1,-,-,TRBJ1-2,CASSLVPRLSGYTF,TGCGCCAGCAGCTTGGTCCCTCGTTTGTCTGGCTACACCTTC
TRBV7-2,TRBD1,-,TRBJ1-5,CASSVGDRGTDQPQHF,TGTGCCAGCAGCGTAGGGGACAGGGGGACAGATCAGCCCCAGCATTTT
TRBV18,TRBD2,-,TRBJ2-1,CASSLKAGTSVGVGEQFF,TGTGCCAGCTCACTAAAAGCCGGGACTAGCGTTGGGGTTGGTGAGCAGTTCTTC
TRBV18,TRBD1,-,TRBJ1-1,CASSRDRKNTEAFF,TGTGCCAGCTCAAGGGACAGGAAGAACACTGAAGCTTTCTTT
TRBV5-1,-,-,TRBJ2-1,CASSSTGSSYNEQFF,TGCGCCAGCAGCTCCACAGGGAGCTCCTACAATGAGCAGTTCTTC
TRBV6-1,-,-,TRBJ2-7,CASSSGAEQYF,TGTGCCAGCAGTTCAGGGGCCGAGCAGTACTTC
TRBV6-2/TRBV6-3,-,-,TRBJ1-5,CASSLSLGGNQPQHF,TGTGCCAGCAGTCTTTCCCTAGGCGGCAATCAGCCCCAGCATTTT
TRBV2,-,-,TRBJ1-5,CASSEGRFSNQPQHF,TGTGCCAGCAGTGAAGGGAGGTTTAGCAATCAGCCCCAGCATTTT
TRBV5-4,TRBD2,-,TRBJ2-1,CASSSLLAGAGEQFF,TGTGCCAGCAGCTCGCTACTAGCGGGAGCTGGTGAGCAGTTCTTC
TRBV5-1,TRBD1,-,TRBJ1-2,CASSVGQGPYGYTF,TGCGCCAGCAGCGTAGGACAGGGGCCTTATGGCTACACCTTC
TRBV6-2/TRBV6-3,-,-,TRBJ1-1,CASSDGVNTEAFF,TGTGCCAGCAGTGACGGGGTGAACACTGAAGCTTTCTTT
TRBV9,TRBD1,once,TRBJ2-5,CASSVGQRSNYQETQYF,TGTGCCAGCAGCGTGGGACAGAGATCGAATTACCAAGAGACCCAGTACTTC
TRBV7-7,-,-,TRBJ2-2,CASSLGGGRGSYTGELFF,TGTGCCAGCAGCCTTGGGGGTGGACGGGGGAGTTACACCGGGGAGCTGTTTTTT
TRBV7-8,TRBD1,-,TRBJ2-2,CASSPRTGGLGELFF,TGTGCCAGCAGCCCGCGGACAGGGGGCCTCGGGGAGCTGTTTTTT
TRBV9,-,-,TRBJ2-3,CASSVGTGIDTQYF,TGTGCCAGCAGCGTAGGAACAGGGATAGATACGCAGTATTTT
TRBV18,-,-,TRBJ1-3,CASSQQGQFRNTIYF,TGTGCCAGCTCACAGCAGGGACAATTTAGAAACACCATATATTTT
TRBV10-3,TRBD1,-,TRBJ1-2,CAISERDRDPYGYTF,TGTGCCATCAGTGAGCGGGACAGGGACCCCTATGGCTACACCTTC
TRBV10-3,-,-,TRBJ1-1,CAISESGQRAEAFF,TGTGCCATCAGTGAGTCAGGACAGAGGGCTGAAGCTTTCTTT
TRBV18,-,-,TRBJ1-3,CASSPPAAGAGNTIYF,TGTGCCAGCTCACCACCGGCCGCAGGGGCTGGAAACACCATATATTTT
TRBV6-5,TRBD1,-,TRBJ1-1,CASEGTGANTEAFF,TGTGCCAGCGAGGGGACAGGGGCGAACACTGAAGCTTTCTTT
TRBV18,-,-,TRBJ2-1,CASSTGQGGPYNEQFF,TGTGCCAGCTCAACGGGGCAGGGGGGCCCCTACAATGAGCAGTTCTTC
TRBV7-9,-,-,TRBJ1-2,CASSLEGNYGYTF,TGTGCCAGCAGCTTAGAGGGGAATTATGGCTACACCTTC
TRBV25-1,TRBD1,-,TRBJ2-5,CASSEGSRTGGMETQYF,TGTGCCAGCAGTGAAGGCTCGCGGACAGGGGGGATGGAGACCCAGTACTTC
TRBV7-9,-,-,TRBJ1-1,CASSLFTENTEAFF,TGTGCCAGCAGCCTCTTTACAGAGAACACTGAAGCTTTCTTT
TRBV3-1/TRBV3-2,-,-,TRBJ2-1,CASSQGGVLVQFF,TGTGCCAGCAGCCAAGGGGGAGTACTAGTACAGTTCTTC
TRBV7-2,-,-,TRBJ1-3,CASSLPSLGNTIYF,TGTGCCAGCAGCTTACCGTCTCTCGGAAACACCATATATTTT
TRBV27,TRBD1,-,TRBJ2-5,CASSFTGGVETQYF,TGTGCCAGCAGTTTTACAGGGGGAGTAGAGACCCAGTACTTC
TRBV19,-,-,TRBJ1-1,CASRDLNTEAFF,TGTGCCAGTAGGGACTTGAACACTGAAGCTTTCTTT
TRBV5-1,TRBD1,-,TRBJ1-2,CASSYGTGNGYTF,TGCGCCAGCAGCTACGGGACAGGGAATGGCTACACCTTC
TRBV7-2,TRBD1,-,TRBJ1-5,CASSIRTGRNQPQHF,TGTGCCAGCAGCATAAGGACAGGACGAAATCAGCCCCAGCATTTT
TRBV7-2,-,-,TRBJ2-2,CASSLAVNTGELFF,TGTGCCAGCAGCTTAGCTGTAAACACCGGGGAGCTGTTTTTT
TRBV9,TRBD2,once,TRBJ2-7,CASSVTAGGYEQYF,TGTGCCAGCAGCGTAACAGCGGGGGGGTACGAGCAGTACTTC
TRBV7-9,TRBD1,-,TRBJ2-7,CASSPIQGDEQYF,TGTGCCAGCAGCCCGATACAGGGGGACGAGCAGTACTTC
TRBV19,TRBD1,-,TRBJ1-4,CASRTQGADEKLFF,TGTGCCAGTAGAACACAGGGGGCAGATGAAAAACTGTTTTTT
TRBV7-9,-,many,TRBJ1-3,CASSLVGSSRNTIYF,TGTGCCAGCAGCTTAGTTGGGAGCTCCAGAAACACCATATATTTT